This T cell receptor beta chain was found in a study of cytomegalovirus exposure and HLA in healthy donors. The study's findings and limits: Earlier results showed most TCR beta V segments being productive about 87% or about 30% of the time. There were a few CMV-associated chains whose specificity for CMV antigens was confirmed in vitro.

Germline V gene lookup returns CDR1 SGHNT and CDR2 YYREEE (reference sequence). The CDR3 spans 15 residues. V gave up 3 bases and J gave up 6 bases; unmatched junction bases: 6. 60 Vbeta and 13 Jbeta primers were used in PCR. Authors' data handling: Unique TCR beta chains numbered around 80 million in a later analysis, with about 11 million shared. The table came from immunoSEQ multiplex PCR; TCRdb's copy has only in-frame clones and leaves some out. The V and J calls and clone size were taken over from that table, and D and trimming were inferred from the DNA. The table shows under 200,000 clones, with around 75% occurring only once. On this clone: Its antigen is currently unknown.

The sequenced sample was PBMCs. The V call is TRBV5-4, the J call TRBJ1-5; 10 bases match TRBD1. The sequence derives from a man aged 40-49 years in good health and CMV-seropositive. CDR3 protein: CASSSSWDRGQPQHF. CDR3 in DNA: TGTGCCAGCAGCTCCTCTTGGGACAGGGGTCAGCCCCAGCATTTT.